These 32 T cell receptor beta chains were all obtained from the same sample, sequenced in a study of human T cells and chemical hapten exposure (dated by TCRdb to about 2021). What the time point label conveys for this sample: pre-sensitization, week 0. The sample's treatment or condition, from its label and the paper: therapeutic diphenylcyclopropenone sensitization with weekly scalp DPC. Library construction relied on RACE. The run used a NextSeq 500. TCRdb applied fastp at Q25 and MiXCR to the public reads, then kept only in-frame beta chains. Rows are combined by CDR3 protein, so each entry shows the most common genes and DNA. The sample table holds 99,000 or so distinct CDR3 sequences, of which roughly 10% were seen once. Jointly, the top ten make up around 3.3% of the sample. This specimen consisted of whole blood, obtained in connection with sensitization to the hapten diphenylcyclopropenone (DPC). The receptors originated from a woman aged 60 to 75 with alopecia areata. Some clones in this sample may be carry-over from other donors' samples.

In its sample, this clonotype was seen many times. A junction end diverges from the germline sequence, so it may reflect a read error. This chain joins TRBV7-6 and TRBJ1-3; D is ambiguous. This CDR3 contains 17 residues. CDR1 SGHVS and CDR2 FNYEAQ come from the germline V gene. CDR3 sequence reads: CASSLVGGPASENTIYF. The CDR3 DNA reads as TGTGCCAGCAGCTTAGTGGGAGGGCCGGCATCTGAAAACACCATATATTTT.

Many counts were recorded for this clonotype. The J gene is TRBJ1-1, the V gene TRBV5-5; D might be TRBD1 (5 bases). The V gene's germline CDR1 is SGHKS and CDR2 YYEKEE (reference sequence). This CDR3 is built from 11 residues. V was trimmed by 5 bases and J by 11 bases, leaving 13 bases between them. The CDR3 protein is CASRTGESAFF. In DNA, the CDR3 is TGTGCCAGCAGAACGGGGGAGTCGGCTTTCTTT.

The rearrangement joins TRBV5-1 to TRBJ2-3, with 7 bases that match TRBD2. Germline assignment: CDR1 SGHRS and CDR2 YFSETQ. The CDR3 contains 16 residues. The V segment lost 0 bases and the J segment 2 bases; nucleotides outside the gene matches: 6. The CDR3 DNA reads as TGCGCCAGCAGCTTGGTGCCCGGGGGGTACACAGATACGCAGTATTTT. Amino acids: CASSLVPGGYTDTQYF.

This clonotype was observed many times. The chain links TRBV12-3 or TRBV12-4 to TRBJ1-1; no definite D call. This CDR3 has 14 amino acids. Trimming took off 5 bases at V and 0 bases at J, with 10 bases between the two ends. The CDR3 region has the DNA TGTGCCAGCAGTCCCTCTCAGTTGAACACTGAAGCTTTCTTT. Its protein product is CASSPSQLNTEAFF.

This clonotype was detected ten times or more. The chain joins TRBV7-8 to TRBJ2-2; either TRBD1 or TRBD2 may fit D (5 bases each). This CDR3 has 14 amino acids. Trimming pared 1 base from V and 8 bases from J, leaving 11 bases between. Looked up from germline, CDR1 is SGHVS and CDR2 is FQNEAQ. CDR3 bases: TGTGCCAGCAGCTTAGTTGGGGGTATTGGGGAGCTGTTTTTT. This sequence encodes CASSLVGGIGELFF. The full variable domain, rest sourced from reference TRBV7-8 and TRBJ2-2, is GAGVSQSPRYKVAKRGQDVALRCDPISGHVSLFWYQQALGQGPEFLTYFQNEAQLDKSGLPSDRFFAERPEGSVSTLKIQRTQQEDSAVYLCASSLVGGIGELFFGEGSRLTVL.

As concerns this clonotype: Given a much more abundant clone one base away, this may be a read error. The rearrangement uses TRBV7-9 and TRBJ1-5, with D hard to call. This CDR3 comprises 11 residues. Germline-derived CDR1 and CDR2 are SEHNR and FQNEAQ (reference sequence). The CDR3 reads CAGSHGGPQHF. In nucleotides, the CDR3 is TGTGCCGGCAGCCACGGCGGGCCCCAGCATTTT. Filled out from reference TRBV7-9 and TRBJ1-5, the complete variable domain reads DTGVSQNPRHKITKRGQNVTFRCDPISEHNRLYWYRQTLGQGPEFLTYFQNEAQLEKSRLLSDRFSAERPKGSFSTLEIQRTEQGDSAMYLCAGSHGGPQHFGDGTRLSIL.

This clonotype has a count of ten or more. The chain has TRBV6-5 and TRBJ1-5; 8 bases agree with TRBD1. This CDR3 region has 14 residues. Germline loops: CDR1 MNHEY, CDR2 SVGAGI. V lost 5 bases, J lost 3 bases, and 3 bases stayed unmatched. The CDR3 DNA is TGTGCCAGCAGTGGGACAGGACCCAATCAGCCCCAGCATTTT. It specifies CASSGTGPNQPQHF.

This clonotype was seen a few times. CDR3 protein: CASTWEGNQPQHF. DNA for the CDR3: TGTGCCAGCACGTGGGAGGGCAATCAGCCCCAGCATTTT. The chain couples TRBV6-1 to TRBJ1-5; no clear D. Germline V gene data show CDR1 as MNHNS and CDR2 as SASEGT. The CDR3 is made up of 13 amino acids. V dropped 7 bases and J dropped 2 bases, with 9 bases sitting between them.

The chain combines TRBV20-1 with TRBJ2-3; perhaps TRBD1 as D (5 bases). Germline V gene sequence: CDR1 DFQATT, CDR2 SNEGSKA (reference sequence). V was pared by 3 bases and J by 1 base, with 11 bases between. The length of the CDR3 is 14 residues. In DNA, the CDR3 is TGCAGTGCTAGGTTCACAGGCCGCACAGATACGCAGTATTTT. The encoded protein is CSARFTGRTDTQYF.

The genes are TRBV20-1 and TRBJ2-7; D gene uncertain. V shed 7 bases and J shed 3 bases, with 16 bases lying between them. CDR3 length: 13 residues. Germline V lookup: CDR1 DFQATT, CDR2 SNEGSKA (reference sequence). DNA of the CDR3: TGCAGTGTATACCGAGTGGGGAACTACGAGCAGTACTTC. Its protein product is CSVYRVGNYEQYF.

This clonotype appeared many times. The V and J genes are TRBV4-1 and TRBJ1-1; no clear D gene. Trimming left V 7 bases short and J 1 base short, with 13 bases between. The CDR3 consists of 14 residues. CDR1 MGHRA and CDR2 YSYEKL come from the germline V gene. DNA for the CDR3: TGCGCCAGCAATCGCAATGATAGGAACACTGAAGCTTTCTTT. Protein sequence: CASNRNDRNTEAFF.

This clonotype has a handful of counts. The rearrangement joins TRBV5-8 to TRBJ2-5; no clear D gene. The V end was cut by 2 bases, the J end by 1 base, with 15 bases between. The CDR3 loop spans 16 amino acids. Germline V gives CDR1 SGHTS, CDR2 YDEGEE. In DNA, the CDR3 is TGTGCCAGCAGCTTCGGACCGAGACCTCCCCAAGAGACCCAGTACTTC. Protein: CASSFGPRPPQETQYF.

This clonotype was seen more than once but under ten times. The chain has TRBV18 and TRBJ2-7, with 8 bases lining up with TRBD1. V shed 3 bases and J 9 bases; nucleotides not matched to a gene: 10. Germline loops: CDR1 KGHSH, CDR2 LQKENI. This CDR3 is built from 14 residues. The CDR3 bases are TGTGCCAGCTCACCGGTCAGGGGGCCGGGGGCGCAGTACTTC. Its protein is CASSPVRGPGAQYF.

This clonotype was counted ten times or more. The chain employs TRBV9 and TRBJ2-3, with a possible D match to TRBD1 (6 bases). The CDR3 runs to 14 residues. V lost 6 bases and J 0 bases, leaving 11 bases between the germline ends. Germline lookup yields CDR1 SGDLS and CDR2 YYNGEE. CDR3 amino acids: CASNPDRSTDTQYF. CDR3 nucleotide sequence: TGTGCCAGCAACCCGGACAGAAGCACAGATACGCAGTATTTT. Drawing the rest from reference TRBV9 and TRBJ2-3, the complete variable domain is DSGVTQTPKHLITATGQRVTLRCSPRSGDLSVYWYQQSLDQGLQFLIQYYNGEERAKGNILERFSAQQFPDLHSELNLSSLELGDSALYFCASNPDRSTDTQYFGPGTRLTVL.

This clonotype was counted at least ten times. This sequence joins TRBV1 and TRBJ1-5; the table's TRBD1 call for D was not verified on the DNA. TRBV1 is listed as a pseudogene. The CDR3 sequence is 14 residues long. The CDR3 DNA is TGCACCAGCAGCCCCCGCCAGGGGGAAGGGCCCCAGCATTTT. This translates into CTSSPRQGEGPQHF.

In this sample, this clonotype turned up many times. The chain employs TRBV20-1 and TRBJ1-2, with TRBD1 matching over 10 bases. Germline-derived CDR1 and CDR2 are DFQATT and SNEGSKA (reference sequence). After removal of 3 bases from V and 6 bases from J, the junction contained 10 bases not matched to a gene. This CDR3 has 15 residues. CDR3 sequence reads: CSARARDRGWDGYTF. The CDR3 coding sequence is TGCAGTGCTAGGGCCCGGGACAGGGGCTGGGATGGCTACACCTTC.

This clonotype has ten or more counts. The chain has TRBV18 and TRBJ2-5; D is uncertain. Per germline, CDR1 KGHSH and CDR2 LQKENI. Trimming removed 0 bases at V and 5 bases at J, with 10 bases between. This CDR3 is built from 14 residues. The CDR3 DNA sequence: TGTGCCAGCTCACCACCGGCTCTCCGCGAGACCCAGTACTTC. Amino acids: CASSPPALRETQYF.

J is TRBJ2-7 and V is TRBV4-1, with 7 bases aligning to TRBD1. This CDR3 region has 15 residues. Germline V lookup: CDR1 MGHRA, CDR2 YSYEKL. With 2 bases clipped from V and 3 bases from J, the junction kept 7 bases outside the gene matches. CDR3 nucleotide sequence: TGCGCCAGCAGCCAACAAACAGGGGAGAGCTACGAGCAGTACTTC. Its translation: CASSQQTGESYEQYF.

This clonotype was picked up many times. The chain is built from TRBV5-8 and TRBJ1-3, with 7 bases matching TRBD1. Unmatched junction bases numbered 4, after V lost 5 bases and J lost 2 bases. The CDR3 is 14 residues long. Germline-derived CDR1 and CDR2 are SGHTS and YDEGEE. CDR3 sequence reads: CASSNDRAGNTIYF. The CDR3 DNA is TGTGCCAGCAGTAATGACAGGGCTGGAAACACCATATATTTT.

This clonotype occurred a few times. The chain links TRBV20-1 to TRBJ2-3, with 12 bases that match TRBD2. The germline V gene has CDR1 DFQATT and CDR2 SNEGSKA (reference sequence). The V segment lost 3 bases and the J segment 4 bases; nucleotides outside the gene matches: 5. The CDR3 has 15 residues. The CDR3 nucleotides read TGCAGTGCTAGCTCACTAGCGGGGGGCCCAGATACGCAGTATTTT. Translating gives CSASSLAGGPDTQYF.

This sequence joins TRBV5-1 and TRBJ1-1; TRBD1 is a possible D gene (5 bases). V gave up 0 bases and J gave up 6 bases, with 12 bases separating them. This CDR3 spans 14 amino acids. Germline V gives CDR1 SGHRS, CDR2 YFSETQ. The CDR3, as DNA: TGCGCCAGCAGCTTGGACGGGGCTTGGGCTGAAGCTTTCTTT. This codes for CASSLDGAWAEAFF.

The V call is TRBV3-1, the J call TRBJ2-4; D gene unclear. The CDR3 sequence is 20 residues long. Trimming shortened V by 0 bases and J by 0 bases, and 21 bases separated the two germline ends. CDR1 and CDR2 (germline): LGHDT, YNNKEL (reference sequence). In nucleotides, the CDR3 is TGTGCCAGCAGCCAAGATTTCGGGCGGCGGCGCCCACTAGCCAAAAACATTCAGTACTTC. Protein: CASSQDFGRRRPLAKNIQYF.

This clonotype was seen only a few times. The chain carries TRBV29-1 and TRBJ2-1; D possibly uses TRBD1 or TRBD2 (7 bases each). This CDR3 spans 15 amino acids. Between the trimmed V and J ends, which lost 7 bases and 3 bases, there was a span of 19 bases. CDR1 and CDR2 (germline): SQVTM, ANQGSEA. The CDR3 loop is CSAQGLAESYNEQFF. The CDR3 nucleotides read TGCAGCGCACAGGGGCTAGCGGAAAGCTACAATGAGCAGTTCTTC.

This clonotype was seen ten or more times. V and J are TRBV20-1 and TRBJ1-2; TRBD1 matches at 7 bases. With V trimmed by 5 bases and J by 1 base, 1 base remained unmatched. Germline V gives CDR1 DFQATT, CDR2 SNEGSKA (reference sequence). The CDR3 contains 12 residues. CDR3 sequence (DNA): TGCAGTGCTTGGGACAGTAACTATGGCTACACCTTC. The encoded protein is CSAWDSNYGYTF.

The V call is TRBV12-3 or TRBV12-4, the J call TRBJ2-7; D is possibly TRBD1 or TRBD2 (5 bases each). The CDR3 runs to 11 residues. V lost 5 bases and J 6 bases, leaving 8 bases between the germline ends. CDR3 in amino acids: CASSLGTEQYF. CDR3 bases: TGTGCCAGCAGTCTGGGGACCGAGCAGTACTTC.

This chain links TRBV3-1 with TRBJ1-1; D call uncertain. This CDR3 contains 15 residues. In germline, CDR1 is LGHDT, CDR2 YNNKEL (reference sequence). V lost 3 bases and J 4 bases, leaving 15 bases between the germline ends. The CDR3 protein is CASSHRQLGSTEAFF. The CDR3 bases are TGTGCCAGCAGCCACCGACAACTAGGAAGCACTGAAGCTTTCTTT.

This clonotype was detected only a few times. This sequence joins TRBV11-2 and TRBJ2-7, with 7 positions matching TRBD1. After removal of 4 bases from V and 0 bases from J, the junction contained 6 bases not matched to a gene. Per germline, CDR1 SGHAT and CDR2 FQNNGV. The CDR3 length is 15 residues. The CDR3 DNA reads TGTGCCAGCAGCTCATACCGGGACAGCTCCTACGAGCAGTACTTC. Amino acids: CASSSYRDSSYEQYF.

Many counts were recorded for this clonotype. The chain has TRBV7-6 and TRBJ2-7; 8 bases agree with TRBD1. The CDR3 is 15 residues long. Per the germline V gene, CDR1 is SGHVS and CDR2 is FNYEAQ. Trimming at V came to 4 bases and at J to 1 base, leaving 6 bases not matched to a gene. In DNA, the CDR3 is TGTGCCAGCAGCTCGGGGACAGGATGGTCCTACGAGCAGTACTTC. Translation gives CASSSGTGWSYEQYF.

This clonotype showed up many times. The chain joins TRBV20-1 to TRBJ1-3, with D possibly being TRBD1 (6 bases). The CDR3 contains 14 residues. Trimming shortened V by 3 bases and J by 2 bases, and 11 bases separated the two germline ends. CDR1 and CDR2 (germline): DFQATT, SNEGSKA (reference sequence). This CDR3 reads CSARGGATGNTIYF. The CDR3 DNA reads as TGCAGTGCTAGGGGGGGGGCGACTGGAAACACCATATATTTT.

A few counts support this clonotype. The rearrangement joins TRBV2 to TRBJ2-3; 9 bases line up with TRBD1. The CDR3 contains 14 residues. The ends lost 6 bases at V and 6 bases at J; junction bases unmatched: 7. Germline V gives CDR1 SNHLY, CDR2 FYNNEI. CDR3 residues: CASSQQGAGDTQYF. In DNA form, the CDR3 reads TGTGCCAGCAGCCAACAGGGGGCGGGGGATACGCAGTATTTT. Complete variable domain (other parts from reference TRBV2 and TRBJ2-3): EPEVTQTPSHQVTQMGQEVILRCVPISNHLYFYWYRQILGQKVEFLVSFYNNEISEKSEIFDDQFSVERPDGSNFTLKIRSTKLEDSAMYFCASSQQGAGDTQYFGPGTRLTVL.

This clonotype was seen a handful of times. This chain links TRBV4-1 with TRBJ2-6; D unclear. V lost 4 bases and J lost 4, with 8 bases in between. This CDR3 has 14 amino acids. CDR1 and CDR2 (germline): MGHRA, YSYEKL. The CDR3 region has the DNA TGCGCCAGCAGCCCCTTAGCCGGGGCCAACGTCCTGACTTTC. This translates into CASSPLAGANVLTF.

At least ten counts were recorded for this clonotype. Here the CDR3 reads CSVGVVEQFF. CDR3 DNA: TGCAGCGTTGGGGTGGTTGAGCAGTTCTTC. The chain couples TRBV29-1 to TRBJ2-1; D remains ambiguous. Germline V gene data show CDR1 as SQVTM and CDR2 as ANQGSEA. V dropped 4 bases and J dropped 9 bases, with 7 bases sitting between them. There are 10 residues in the CDR3.